Listed below are T cell receptor beta chains from one sample, sequenced in a study of T cells after yellow fever vaccination. TCRdb reprocessed the 5' RACE reads via MiXCR and lists one record per CDR3 protein. Among around 340,000 distinct CDR3 sequences, around 12% were seen once, and the ten largest hold around 3%. The specimen was CD4+ T cells sorted from PBMCs, collected 15 days after the yellow fever booster vaccination. These receptors all come from a man younger than 35 who received the YFV17D yellow fever vaccine. Both conserved end residues are trimmed from each CDR3.

length	V	J	CDR3
13	TRBV7-2	TRBJ1-1	ASSAQPRGNTEAF
13	TRBV7-2	TRBJ1-6	ASSLAGDYNSPLH
15	TRBV4-2	TRBJ2-1	ASSQGNPGETYNEQF
12	TRBV2	TRBJ2-5	ASSEVRSVETQY
12	TRBV6-6	TRBJ1-5	ASSYGRDGQPQH
11	TRBV6-5	TRBJ2-1	ASSYRTPNEQF
12	TRBV5-1	TRBJ1-1	ASSSTLVGGEAF
16	TRBV27	TRBJ1-3	ASSPSPVGPNSGNTIY
13	TRBV9	TRBJ1-4	ASSPREGDGEKLF
13	TRBV6-2/TRBV6-3	TRBJ2-2	ASSSGTVKTGELF
12	TRBV4-1	TRBJ1-1	ASRGLTVNTEAF